A selection of T cell receptor beta chains follows, all from one sample in a study of glioma-infiltrating T cells after dendritic cell vaccination. Profiled with immunoSEQ multiplex PCR; TCRdb holds only in-frame clones, not every one. The table lists more than 95,000 clones, 81% of them singletons, with more than 10% in the top ten. The sample in question was blood, obtained before dendritic cell vaccination. These receptors came from a human donor with glioblastoma. The CDR3 runs from the conserved cysteine through the conserved F or W. D genes are given only for firm matches. Not every row has a clone size; where given, it reads once, few, many or a size class.

TRBJ1-2,-,TRBV19,-,TGTGCCAGTAGTAGCAGGGGTTCTAACTATGGCTACACCTTC,CASSSRGSNYGYTF
TRBJ1-6,-,TRBV9,TRBD1,TGTGCCAGCAGCAGGGAAGGACAGGCGATTTTGGATTCACCTCTCCACTTT,CASSREGQAILDSPLHF
TRBJ1-3,-,TRBV18,TRBD1,TGTGCCAGCTCCCCCAGGGGGGACTCTGGAAACACCATATATTTT,CASSPRGDSGNTIYF
TRBJ1-4,-,TRBV7-8,TRBD1,TGTGCCAGCAGCCCCCCCTACCCCGGGACAGGGAATGAAAAACTGTTTTTT,CASSPPYPGTGNEKLFF
TRBJ1-1,once,TRBV7-3,-,TGTGCCAGCAGAATGACAGGCTCGAACGAAGCTTTCTTT,CASRMTGSNEAFF
TRBJ1-1,-,TRBV14,-,TGTGCCAGCAGCCTTGGGGAGGGAGCTTTCTTT,CASSLGEGAFF
TRBJ1-2,-,TRBV11-3,TRBD1,TGTGCCAGCAGCCTGGGACAGGACGGGAGTGGCTACACCTTC,CASSLGQDGSGYTF
TRBJ1-1,-,TRBV18,-,TGTGCCAGCTCACCAATGCGGCCAGCAAGCACTGAAGCTTTCTTT,CASSPMRPASTEAFF
TRBJ1-3,once,TRBV7-2,-,TGTGCCAGCAGCGCGGCCCGCTCTGGAAACACCATATATTTT,CASSAARSGNTIYF
TRBJ2-5,-,TRBV12-5,TRBD2,TGTGCTAGTGGTTTCCAATCCACTAGTGCGGGGGCCCAGTACTTC,CASGFQSTSAGAQYF
TRBJ2-2,-,TRBV5-4,-,TGTGCCAGCAGCCCGGGGGTGGGCGCCGGGGAGCTGTTTTTT,CASSPGVGAGELFF
TRBJ2-7,few,TRBV7-8,TRBD1,TGTGCCAGCAGCCACCCCGGGACAGACCCGTTCGAGCAGTACTTC,CASSHPGTDPFEQYF
TRBJ2-7,-,TRBV27,TRBD1,TGTGCCAGCAGTTTGCACGGGACAGACTACGAGCAGTACTTC,CASSLHGTDYEQYF
TRBJ1-5,-,TRBV7-2,-,TGTGCCAGCAGCTTAAGCCCGGGCAATCAGCCCCAGCATTTT,CASSLSPGNQPQHF
TRBJ1-5,-,TRBV19,-,TGTGCCAGTAGTGGACAGCTTCGCAATCAGCCCCAGCATTTT,CASSGQLRNQPQHF
TRBJ2-7,few,TRBV30,TRBD2,TGTGCCTGGAGTGGGAAGCGGGGCGTGGACGAGCAGTACTTC,CAWSGKRGVDEQYF